The 30 T cell receptor beta chains below all came from one sample that was sequenced in a study of blood T cell repertoires in COVID-19. Profiled with immunoSEQ multiplex PCR; TCRdb holds only in-frame clones, not every one. This table has more than 200,000 clones, around 88% appearing once. Material for sequencing was PBMCs or T cells enriched from blood (not recorded which). The receptors were gathered from a woman in her twenties or thirties who had recovered from COVID-19.

This rearrangement joins TRBV5-1 to TRBJ2-5; 7 positions match TRBD1. The CDR3 spans 15 residues. After removal of 0 bases from V and 2 bases from J, the junction contained 4 bases not matched to a gene. The germline V gene encodes CDR1 SGHRS and CDR2 YFSETQ. CDR3 sequence (DNA): TGCGCCAGCAGCTTGGATGGCAGGGGGCAAGAGACCCAGTACTTC. Its protein product is CASSLDGRGQETQYF.

This clone was observed a single time. This chain links TRBV7-9 with TRBJ2-7; D call uncertain. V was clipped by 2 bases and J by 0 bases, with 14 bases between them. This CDR3 has 16 residues. Germline-derived CDR1 and CDR2 are SEHNR and FQNEAQ (reference sequence). In nucleotides, the CDR3 is TGTGCCAGCAGCTTAAAATTTGGAGAGTTCTCCTACGAGCAGTACTTC. This translates into CASSLKFGEFSYEQYF.

This chain's CDR3 is CASSVNLEGAYGYTF. Written as DNA, the CDR3 is TGTGCCAGCAGCGTAAATTTGGAGGGCGCCTATGGCTACACCTTC. The chain is built from TRBV9 and TRBJ1-2; D is unclear. Germline CDR1 SGDLS, CDR2 YYNGEE. The CDR3 spans 15 residues. The ends were cut back, 1 base at V and 4 bases at J, with 14 bases in the middle.

The rearrangement uses TRBV5-1 and TRBJ2-1; D is possibly TRBD1 (6 bases). The CDR3 runs 14 residues. Trimming pared 1 base from V and 6 bases from J, leaving 11 bases between. In germline, CDR1 is SGHRS, CDR2 YFSETQ. CDR3 in DNA: TGCGCCAGCAGCTTGTCCAGGGGTGGCAATGAGCAGTTCTTC. Protein: CASSLSRGGNEQFF.

V gene TRBV27 combines with J gene TRBJ2-7; 7 bases are shared with TRBD1. V lost 4 bases to trimming and J lost 6 bases; unmatched junction nucleotides: 9. In germline, CDR1 is MNHEY, CDR2 SMNVEV (reference sequence). This CDR3 comprises 14 residues. This CDR3 reads CASSYALNRGEQYF. DNA of the CDR3: TGTGCCAGCAGTTATGCCCTAAACAGGGGCGAGCAGTACTTC.

The chain employs TRBV2 and TRBJ2-7; maybe TRBD1 (6 bases). CDR3 size: 15 residues. Germline V gene data show CDR1 as SNHLY and CDR2 as FYNNEI. V dropped 4 bases and J dropped 8 bases, with 21 bases sitting between them. The CDR3 DNA follows: TGTGCCAGCAGTGTGACGGCAGGGGCCCCCATCCAGCAGTACTTC. Its protein is CASSVTAGAPIQQYF. The full variable domain, in which reference TRBV2 and TRBJ2-7 provide the parts outside the CDR3, is EPEVTQTPSHQVTQMGQEVILRCVPISNHLYFYWYRQILGQKVEFLVSFYNNEISEKSEIFDDQFSVERPDGSNFTLKIRSTKLEDSAMYFCASSVTAGAPIQQYFGPGTRLTVT.

This chain uses TRBV7-2 with TRBJ2-1, with TRBD2 matching 10 bases. V lost 5 bases to trimming and J lost 14 bases; unmatched junction nucleotides: 3. The CDR3 extends over 11 amino acids. Germline-derived CDR1 and CDR2 are SGHTA and FQGNSA. The DNA for the CDR3 is TGTGCCAGCAGCCTGGGGACTAGCGAGTTCTTC. It codes for CASSLGTSEFF.

CDR3 sequence reads: CASSQVRGAGGEQYF. Here the CDR3 DNA reads TGTGCCAGCAGCCAAGTTCGAGGGGCCGGGGGGGAGCAGTACTTC. The chain couples TRBV3-1 (or the pseudogene TRBV3-2) to TRBJ2-7; TRBD2 aligns across 7 bases. V shed 1 base and J 7 bases; nucleotides not matched to a gene: 10. CDR1 and CDR2 (germline): LGHDT, YNNKEL (reference sequence). The CDR3 is made up of 15 amino acids.

The V gene is TRBV28, the J gene TRBJ1-2; D possibly corresponds to TRBD1 (6 bases). CDR1 and CDR2 from the germline V gene are MDHEN and SYDVKM. Trimming took 5 bases from V and 1 from J, leaving 20 bases between them. The CDR3 consists of 17 residues. In nucleotides, the CDR3 is TGTGCCAGCAGTACTGATGCCCAGGGGTACGTTAACTATGGCTACACCTTC. Translation gives CASSTDAQGYVNYGYTF.

V is TRBV5-1 and J is TRBJ2-3; D is possibly TRBD1 (6 bases). CDR1 and CDR2 (germline): SGHRS, YFSETQ. The CDR3 is 14 amino acids. The V end lost 7 bases, the J end lost 0 bases, and 12 bases lay between the germline ends. The CDR3 here is CASGWTESTDTQYF. As DNA, the CDR3 is TGCGCCAGCGGTTGGACAGAGAGCACAGATACGCAGTATTTT.

The genes are TRBV18 and TRBJ1-5; 10 nucleotides agree with TRBD1. CDR1 and CDR2 (germline): KGHSH, LQKENI. The CDR3 runs 15 residues. V shed 4 bases, J shed 8 bases, and the junction held 8 bases outside the gene matches. CDR3: CASSLGTGALEPQHF. CDR3 nucleotide sequence: TGTGCCAGCTCACTAGGGACAGGGGCTTTGGAGCCCCAGCATTTT. The full variable domain, rest sourced from reference TRBV18 and TRBJ1-5, is NAGVMQNPRHLVRRRGQEARLRCSPMKGHSHVYWYRQLPEEGLKFMVYLQKENIIDESGMPKERFSAEFPKEGPSILRIQQVVRGDSAAYFCASSLGTGALEPQHFGDGTRLSIL.

CDR3 protein: CASSPAPGQPQHF. The DNA for the CDR3 is TGCGCCAGCAGCCCAGCCCCAGGCCAGCCCCAGCATTTT. The V and J genes are TRBV4-3 and TRBJ1-5; no definite D call. V lost 4 bases and J lost 7, with 11 bases in between. The germline gives CDR1 LGHNA, CDR2 YSLEER. This CDR3 is built from 13 residues.

The V gene is TRBV6-1, the J gene TRBJ1-2, with TRBD1 as a possible D gene (6 bases). CDR1 MNHNS and CDR2 SASEGT come from the germline V gene. V was shortened by 2 bases and J by 1 base, with 11 bases between the two germline ends. The CDR3 consists of 15 residues. The CDR3 loop reads CASSETPGDNYGYTF. CDR3 coding DNA: TGTGCCAGCAGTGAAACGCCAGGGGATAACTATGGCTACACCTTC.

The genes are TRBV28 and TRBJ2-1; 8 nucleotides match TRBD2. Unmatched junction bases numbered 11, after V lost 5 bases and J lost 8 bases. The CDR3 totals 15 residues. CDR1 is MDHEN, CDR2 SYDVKM, per germline. The CDR3 spells CASSRIGRAADEQFF. As DNA, the CDR3 is TGTGCCAGCAGTCGGATCGGGAGGGCCGCGGATGAGCAGTTCTTC.

The gene calls are TRBV19 and TRBJ1-2; D gene unclear. This CDR3 contains 12 residues. The germline CDR1 and CDR2 sequences are LNHDA and SQIVND (reference sequence). V lost 3 bases and J lost 4, with 6 bases in between. The CDR3 region is CASSMAVYGYTF. CDR3 coding DNA: TGTGCCAGTAGTATGGCTGTCTATGGCTACACCTTC.

This chain joins TRBV3-1 (or the pseudogene TRBV3-2) and TRBJ2-7; 12 bases map to TRBD1. Trimming at V came to 5 bases and at J to 9 bases, leaving 8 bases not matched to a gene. The CDR3 sequence is 14 residues long. Germline V lookup: CDR1 LGHDT, CDR2 YNNKEL (reference sequence). This CDR3 reads CASSSGTGGAGQYF. The DNA of the CDR3 is TGTGCCAGCAGCTCCGGGACAGGGGGCGCGGGGCAGTACTTC.

This clone was picked up one time. Other DNA sequences in the same sample also yield this CDR3. The rearrangement joins TRBV20-1 to TRBJ1-2, with D hard to call. The CDR3 runs 10 residues. Trimming stripped 5 bases from V and 4 bases from J, with 5 bases between. Per germline, CDR1 DFQATT and CDR2 SNEGSKA (reference sequence). CDR3 sequence (DNA): TGCAGTGCTTCCAGCTATGGCTACACCTTC. It is translated as CSASSYGYTF.

V and J are TRBV7-9 and TRBJ1-5, with D perhaps matching TRBD1 (5 bases). V was cut by 1 base and J by 6 bases, with 10 bases left in between. In germline, CDR1 is SEHNR, CDR2 FQNEAQ (reference sequence). The CDR3 is made up of 14 amino acids. The CDR3 region is CASSLGQGTQPQHF. The DNA of the CDR3 is TGTGCCAGCAGCTTAGGCCAGGGAACTCAGCCCCAGCATTTT. Filled out from reference TRBV7-9 and TRBJ1-5, the complete variable domain reads DTGVSQNPRHKITKRGQNVTFRCDPISEHNRLYWYRQTLGQGPEFLTYFQNEAQLEKSRLLSDRFSAERPKGSFSTLEIQRTEQGDSAMYLCASSLGQGTQPQHFGDGTRLSIL.

The chain joins TRBV11-2 to TRBJ1-6; D ambiguous. Germline V gene sequence: CDR1 SGHAT, CDR2 FQNNGV. Between the trimmed V and J ends, which lost 8 bases and 10 bases, there was a span of 24 bases. The CDR3 sequence is 16 residues long. The CDR3 is CASHEVGEGFWSPLHF. CDR3 sequence (DNA): TGTGCCAGCCATGAGGTAGGAGAAGGCTTCTGGTCACCCCTCCACTTT.

The chain is built from TRBV7-2 and TRBJ1-1; D is unclear. The length of the CDR3 is 15 residues. Per germline, CDR1 SGHTA and CDR2 FQGNSA. Deletions cut 6 bases from V and 0 bases from J, with 14 bases between. CDR3 nucleotide sequence: TGTGCCAGCAGTCAAGGAGGTAGGGTGAACACTGAAGCTTTCTTT. Amino acids: CASSQGGRVNTEAFF.

The J gene is TRBJ2-2, the V gene TRBV24-1, with 7 bases identical to TRBD2. This CDR3 has 17 amino acids. In germline, CDR1 is KGHDR, CDR2 SFDVKD. J was trimmed by 4 bases and V by 4 bases; bases with no gene match: 11. In DNA form, the CDR3 reads TGTGCCACCAGTGACCACCTCCCAACTAGCGCCACCGGGGAGCTGTTTTTT. Residues: CATSDHLPTSATGELFF.

This chain uses TRBV18 with TRBJ2-7; D is undetermined. CDR3 size: 12 residues. Trimming shortened V by 5 bases and J by 0 bases, and 5 bases separated the two germline ends. Germline assignment: CDR1 KGHSH and CDR2 LQKENI. In DNA form, the CDR3 reads TGTGCCAGCTCAACGAGCTCCTACGAGCAGTACTTC. This translates into CASSTSSYEQYF.

The chain joins TRBV3-1 (or the pseudogene TRBV3-2) to TRBJ1-5; D not resolved. Trimming shortened V by 0 bases and J by 7 bases, and 10 bases separated the two germline ends. The CDR3 loop spans 14 amino acids. Germline CDR1 LGHDT, CDR2 YNNKEL (reference sequence). Written as DNA, the CDR3 is TGTGCCAGCAGCCAAGATTCGGTGGGCCAGCCCCAGCATTTT. This sequence encodes CASSQDSVGQPQHF.

The chain combines TRBV7-3 with TRBJ2-1; 11 positions agree with TRBD2. The CDR3 totals 16 residues. Germline CDR1 reads SGHTA; CDR2 reads FQGTGA. V lost 4 bases to trimming and J lost 2 bases; unmatched junction nucleotides: 4. Written as DNA, the CDR3 is TGTGCCAGCAGCTCCGATAGCGGGAGGGCCTACAATGAGCAGTTCTTC. Translating it yields CASSSDSGRAYNEQFF.

The chain links TRBV10-3 to TRBJ2-7, with 9 bases that match TRBD1. J gave up 5 bases and V 4 bases, and 6 bases lay outside the gene matches. Germline V lookup: CDR1 ENHRY, CDR2 SYGVKD. CDR3 length equals 14 residues. CDR3 loop: CAISAGTGSDEQYF. Here the CDR3 DNA reads TGTGCCATCAGTGCCGGGACAGGGAGTGACGAGCAGTACTTC.

This rearrangement joins TRBV19 to TRBJ2-2; 7 bases are a match to TRBD1. With V trimmed by 5 bases and J by 2 bases, 8 bases remained unmatched. This CDR3 contains 16 residues. Germline CDR1 reads LNHDA; CDR2 reads SQIVND (reference sequence). The CDR3 here is CASSLTGTVNTGELFF. The CDR3 DNA is TGTGCCAGTAGTCTTACCGGGACAGTTAACACCGGGGAGCTGTTTTTT.

The V call is TRBV7-6, the J call TRBJ1-1; 7 bases line up with TRBD1. CDR3 size: 17 residues. J was trimmed by 4 bases and V by 1 base; bases with no gene match: 12. Germline lookup yields CDR1 SGHVS and CDR2 FNYEAQ. DNA for the CDR3: TGTGCCAGCAGCTTAGAAGCTAGGGGGCTCGGGGGCACTGAAGCTTTCTTT. As protein: CASSLEARGLGGTEAFF.

This clone showed up just a few times. The chain is built from TRBV7-9 and TRBJ2-1; 7 bases line up with TRBD2. Germline-derived CDR1 and CDR2 are SEHNR and FQNEAQ (reference sequence). The CDR3 is made up of 13 amino acids. Trimming cost V 0 bases and J 7 bases; bases outside gene matches: 0. In DNA, the CDR3 is TGTGCCAGCAGCTTAGCGGGAGGGAATGAGCAGTTCTTC. Translating gives CASSLAGGNEQFF. Variable domain in full (rest from reference TRBV7-9 and TRBJ2-1): DTGVSQNPRHKITKRGQNVTFRCDPISEHNRLYWYRQTLGQGPEFLTYFQNEAQLEKSRLLSDRFSAERPKGSFSTLEIQRTEQGDSAMYLCASSLAGGNEQFFGPGTRLTVL.

This clone turned up a few times. J is TRBJ1-3 and V is TRBV11-3; 7 bases agree with TRBD1. This CDR3 contains 16 residues. Germline V lookup: CDR1 SGHNT, CDR2 YENEEA. J lost 0 bases, V lost 5 bases, and 7 bases had no gene match. The CDR3 region has the DNA TGTGCCAGCAGCCGGGACAGAACAAGCTCTGGAAACACCATATATTTT. This codes for CASSRDRTSSGNTIYF.

The chain is built from TRBV7-2 and TRBJ2-2; D is unresolved. CDR3 length equals 15 residues. Germline-derived CDR1 and CDR2 are SGHTA and FQGNSA. Trimming took 1 base from V and 0 from J, leaving 6 bases between them. The DNA for the CDR3 is TGTGCCAGCAGCTTAGGTGGGCCGAACACCGGGGAGCTGTTTTTT. Amino acids: CASSLGGPNTGELFF.